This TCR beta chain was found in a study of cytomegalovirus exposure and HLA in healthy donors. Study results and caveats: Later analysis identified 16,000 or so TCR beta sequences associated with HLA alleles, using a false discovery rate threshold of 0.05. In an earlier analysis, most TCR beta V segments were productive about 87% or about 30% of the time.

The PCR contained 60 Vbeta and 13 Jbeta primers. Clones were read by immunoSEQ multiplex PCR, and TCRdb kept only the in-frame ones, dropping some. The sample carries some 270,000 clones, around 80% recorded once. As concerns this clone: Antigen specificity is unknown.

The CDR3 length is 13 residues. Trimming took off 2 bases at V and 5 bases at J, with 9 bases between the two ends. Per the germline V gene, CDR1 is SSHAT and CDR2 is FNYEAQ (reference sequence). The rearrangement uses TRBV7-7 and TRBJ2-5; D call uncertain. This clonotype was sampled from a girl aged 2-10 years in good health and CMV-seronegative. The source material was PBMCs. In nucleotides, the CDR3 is TGTGCCAGCAGCTTAAAACTCTGGGAGACCCAGTACTTC. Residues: CASSLKLWETQYF.